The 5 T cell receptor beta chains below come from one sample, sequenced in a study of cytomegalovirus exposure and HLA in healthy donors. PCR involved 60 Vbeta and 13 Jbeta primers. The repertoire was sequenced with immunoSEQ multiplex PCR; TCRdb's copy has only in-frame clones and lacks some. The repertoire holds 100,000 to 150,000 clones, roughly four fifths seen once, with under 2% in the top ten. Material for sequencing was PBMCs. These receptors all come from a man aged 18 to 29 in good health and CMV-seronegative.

The CDR3 nucleotides are TGTGCCAGCAGCCTAGACAGGGGGGGAAGCACAGATACGCAGTATTTT. Translated, it gives CASSLDRGGSTDTQYF. V usage is TRBV7-9 and J usage is TRBJ2-3; 9 nucleotides match TRBD1. J gave up 0 bases and V 5 bases, and 6 bases lay outside the gene matches. CDR1 and CDR2 (germline): SEHNR, FQNEAQ (reference sequence). The CDR3 covers 16 residues.

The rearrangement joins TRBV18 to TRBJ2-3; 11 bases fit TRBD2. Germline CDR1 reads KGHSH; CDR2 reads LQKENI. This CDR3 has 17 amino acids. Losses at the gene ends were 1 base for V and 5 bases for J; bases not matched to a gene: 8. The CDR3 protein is CASSPQNSGGAVDTQYF. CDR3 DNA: TGTGCCAGCTCACCACAGAATAGCGGGGGGGCCGTAGATACGCAGTATTTT.

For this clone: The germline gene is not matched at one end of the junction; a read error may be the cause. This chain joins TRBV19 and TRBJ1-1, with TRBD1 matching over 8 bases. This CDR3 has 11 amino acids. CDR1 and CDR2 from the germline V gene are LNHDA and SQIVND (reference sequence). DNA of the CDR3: TGTGCCAGTAGCAGGGGGCTCTCTGGCTCGTTT. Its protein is CASSRGLSGSF. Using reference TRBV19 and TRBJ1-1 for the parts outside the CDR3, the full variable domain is DGGITQSPKYLFRKEGQNVTLSCEQNLNHDAMYWYRQDPGQGLRLIYYSQIVNDFQKGDIAEGYSVSREKKESFPLTVTSAQKNPTAFYLCASSRGLSGSFGQGTRLTVV.

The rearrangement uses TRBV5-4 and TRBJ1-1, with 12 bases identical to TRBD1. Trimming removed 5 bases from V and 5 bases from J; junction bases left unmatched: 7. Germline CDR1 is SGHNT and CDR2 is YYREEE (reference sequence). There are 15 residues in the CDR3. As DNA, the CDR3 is TGTGCCAGCAGTCGGGACAGGGGGCGTAGGACTGAAGCTTTCTTT. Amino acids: CASSRDRGRRTEAFF. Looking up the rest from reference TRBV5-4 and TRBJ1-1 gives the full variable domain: ETGVTQSPTHLIKTRGQQVTLRCSSQSGHNTVSWYQQALGQGPQFIFQYYREEENGRGNFPPRFSGLQFPNYSSELNVNALELDDSALYLCASSRDRGRRTEAFFGQGTRLTVV.

CDR3: CASSPIGGTYEQYF. CDR3 DNA: TGTGCCAGCAGCCCGATCGGGGGAACCTACGAGCAGTACTTC. The V gene is TRBV5-4, the J gene TRBJ2-7; possibly TRBD2 for D (6 bases). Germline V gives CDR1 SGHNT, CDR2 YYREEE (reference sequence). The length of the CDR3 is 14 residues. V shed 4 bases and J shed 2 bases, with 13 bases lying between them.